This T cell receptor (beta chain) was recorded in a study of T cell responses to AZD1222 COVID-19 vaccine. Second doses at about 4 or about 12 weeks were pooled. TCRdb's copy holds only in-frame clones and misses some; the assay was immunoSEQ multiplex PCR. The data show over 130,000 clones, with around nine tenths seen just once and approximately 3% held by the top ten. From germline, CDR1 is MNHEY and CDR2 SMNVEV (reference sequence). The CDR3 totals 16 residues. V lost 7 bases to trimming and J lost 3 bases; unmatched junction nucleotides: 14. The receptor comes from an adult who received the AZD1222 COVID-19 vaccine. The sample in question was peripheral blood, obtained 28 days after the second AZD1222 dose. The chain recombines TRBV27 with TRBJ2-7, with TRBD2 identical over 8 bases. CDR3 in amino acids: CASTMKSGRANYEQYF. The CDR3 DNA reads as TGTGCCAGCACCATGAAAAGCGGGAGAGCCAACTACGAGCAGTACTTC.